Sequencing of this TCR beta chain was carried out in a study of T cells after yellow fever vaccination. TCRdb called the 5' RACE reads again in MiXCR, with one record for every CDR3 protein. The sample includes some 240,000 distinct CDR3 sequences, 3.6% of them seen just once. The table lists this clonotype with many counts. The DNA is omitted, as the CDR3 cannot be located on it reliably, and the CDR3 follows TCRdb's listing. The CDR3 length is 19 residues, termini included. This clonotype was obtained from a man aged 18 to 29 who received the YFV17D yellow fever vaccine. V usage is TRBV7-5 and J usage is TRBJ1-1; the table's D gene call, TRBD1, was not cross checked with the DNA. TRBV7-5 is annotated as a pseudogene. Sample: PBMCs, taken 15 days after the yellow fever booster vaccination. The CDR3 region is CISVPEAARDRDRDTEAFF.